The 4 T cell receptor beta chains below all came from one sample that was sequenced in a study of cytomegalovirus exposure and HLA in healthy donors. Repertoires were generated with immunoSEQ multiplex PCR, while TCRdb's copy carries only in-frame clones and drops some. The data contain over 100,000 clones, roughly 89% of them singletons. Sequencing was performed on PBMCs. These receptors were taken from a man aged 25 to 40 in good health and CMV-seronegative.

V is TRBV5-1 and J is TRBJ2-3, with 7 nucleotides matching TRBD2. After removal of 2 bases from V and 2 bases from J, the junction contained 5 bases not matched to a gene. CDR3 size: 15 residues. CDR1 and CDR2 from the germline V gene are SGHRS and YFSETQ. The CDR3 here is CASSFPLADTDTQYF. As DNA, the CDR3 is TGCGCCAGCAGCTTCCCTCTAGCGGACACAGATACGCAGTATTTT.

This clone has a single count. The chain recombines TRBV4-1 with TRBJ2-5, with unresolved D. Germline-derived CDR1 and CDR2 are MGHRA and YSYEKL. V dropped 5 bases and J dropped 2 bases, with 6 bases sitting between them. This CDR3 is built from 12 residues. The CDR3 region is CASSSRQETQYF. CDR3 sequence (DNA): TGCGCCAGCAGCAGCCGTCAAGAGACCCAGTACTTC.

V and J are TRBV19 and TRBJ2-6, with D hard to call. The V end was cut by 7 bases, the J end by 2 bases, with 12 bases between. CDR3 size: 15 residues. Germline CDR1 LNHDA, CDR2 SQIVND (reference sequence). The CDR3 bases are TGTGCCAGTACCAGCGACCGGGCTGGGGCCAACGTCCTGACTTTC. This codes for CASTSDRAGANVLTF.

This chain links TRBV28 with TRBJ2-1, with D possibly being TRBD2 (6 bases). The germline CDR1 and CDR2 sequences are MDHEN and SYDVKM. Deletions cut 4 bases from V and 4 bases from J, with 14 bases between. The CDR3 has 15 residues. CDR3 in DNA: TGTGCCAGCAGTTCAGACCTACGGGAGTACAATGAGCAGTTCTTC. As protein: CASSSDLREYNEQFF.